The source of this T cell receptor (beta chain) is a study of blood T cells in healthy people across ages (dated by TCRdb to the mid-2010s). Regarding the research as a whole: In model experiments, template switching captured roughly one uniquely barcoded TCR beta cDNA molecule for every two T cells. Age-related changes in TCR beta repertoire diversity were measured in the study by deep sequencing normalized with unique cDNA molecular identifiers. Four age groups were formed from the donors: young (average roughly 15 years), middle-aged (approximately 42), aged (roughly 56) and long-lived (approximately 80). Donors of different ages were randomly distributed across sequencing lanes to avoid experimental bias. For two donors (one aged 18 to 29 and one aged 80 or older), the study analyzed two additional independent replicas of 1 million unique cDNA reads from the same blood draw.

The donors were roughly 39 Caucasian individuals from Russia, aged roughly 6 to 100 years, who were systemically healthy. Each donor gave 8 to 10 milliliters of peripheral blood, drawn into EDTA-treated Vacutainer tubes. Ficoll-Paque density-gradient centrifugation was used to isolate PBMCs, with at least 6.5 million per sample. Total RNA was extracted from PBMCs with Trizol reagent, with at least 6 micrograms obtained per sample. For every donor, an aliquot of PBMCs went through flow cytometry to measure the percentages of naive CD45RAhigh/CD27high T cells. This clonotype was recorded a few times. The antigen it binds to is not known. No much larger clone is present one base from it, and per-base qualities are unavailable. The CDR3 numbers 14 residues from cysteine through phenylalanine. Just the 42-base CDR3 DNA is kept, in frame starting at base 1. Per the germline V gene, SGHRS is the CDR1 and YFSETQ is the CDR2. V is pared back by 0 bases and J by 3 bases, with 10 bases lying between the germline termini.

The method was 5' RACE. Sequencing instrument: Illumina HiSeq 2500. A second 7 to 11 cycle PCR used a sample-barcoded 5' primer and a J-beta primer mix. A unique molecular identifier was introduced onto each TCR beta cDNA molecule by a template-switch 5' adaptor carrying 12 random nucleotides. Each sample yielded at least 2.5 million CDR3-containing paired-end reads. First-strand cDNA synthesis was performed from all RNA using the Mint cDNA synthesis kit, with priming by a TRBC-specific oligonucleotide. All cDNA was treated with uracil-DNA glycosylase and then went through a first 18-cycle PCR with the universal primers M1SS and BC2_uni_R. On the study's bioinformatics: For normalization, 1 million high-quality reads, each with a distinct molecular identifier, were randomly selected from each sample. Instead of being binned into consensus sequences, reads with shared molecular identifiers were discarded. MiTCR, with a Q25 quality threshold and the strictest error-elimination algorithm, was used for CDR3 identification, clonotype clustering and error correction. Lower-bound total TCR beta diversity was estimated with a nonparametric unseen species model using Euler transformation. TCRdb trimmed the raw reads at Q25, called clones with MiXCR and kept productive beta chains. Rows with a matching CDR3 protein are joined into one entry that keeps the most common DNA and genes. The V and J calls, along with clone size, are taken from TCRdb and not from the paper's own processing. The sample includes around 1,500,000 distinct CDR3 sequences, with 42% observed a single time. Approximately 7.9% of the sample lies in the top ten.

The paper as a whole reports these results and caveats: Bulk unsorted PBMC profiling prevented conclusive comparison of naive and antigen-experienced compartments. A strong correlation was found between observed TCR beta diversity and the percentage of naive T cells measured by flow cytometry. Compared with the aged group, more naive CD4+ T cells, fewer expanded clones and increased TCR diversity were shown by the long-lived group, suggesting age selection. Estimates of total diversity based on one million sequenced T cells were considered lower bounds and underestimates. Observed TCR beta diversity per million T cells fell roughly linearly with age, and a significant reduction was already apparent by age approximately 41. Because the CMV infection status of the donors was unknown, age-related changes in expanded clonotypes may potentially have been confounded.

Sequencing used blood. This receptor chain uses TRBV5-1 and TRBJ2-7; the D segment could be TRBD1, given 6 matching bases. This clonotype originated in a young woman in good health. The CDR3: CASSLETGIYEQYF. The DNA sequence reads TGCGCCAGCAGCTTGGAGACAGGAATCTACGAGCAGTACTTC.